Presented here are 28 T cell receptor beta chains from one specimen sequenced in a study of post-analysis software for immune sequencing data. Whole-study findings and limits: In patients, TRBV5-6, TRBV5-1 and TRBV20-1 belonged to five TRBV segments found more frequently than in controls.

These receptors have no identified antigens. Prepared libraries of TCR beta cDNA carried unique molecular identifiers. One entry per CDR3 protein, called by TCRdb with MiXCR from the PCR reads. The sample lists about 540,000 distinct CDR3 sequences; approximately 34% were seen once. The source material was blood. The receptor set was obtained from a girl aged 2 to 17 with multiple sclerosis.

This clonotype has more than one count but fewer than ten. The CDR3 reads CASSWTVGEQFF. Here the CDR3 DNA reads TGTGCCAGCAGTTGGACAGTGGGTGAGCAGTTCTTC. This chain uses TRBV6-6 with TRBJ2-1; the D gene is possibly TRBD1 (6 bases). Deletions cut 4 bases from V and 9 bases from J, with 10 bases between. The CDR3 extends over 12 amino acids. Germline V CDR1 and CDR2: MNHNY, SVGAGI (reference sequence).

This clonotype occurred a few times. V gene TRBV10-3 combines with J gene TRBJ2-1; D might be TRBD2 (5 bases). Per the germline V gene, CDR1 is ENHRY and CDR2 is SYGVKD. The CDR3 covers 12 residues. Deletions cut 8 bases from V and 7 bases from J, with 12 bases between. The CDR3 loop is CAIGLAGNEQFF. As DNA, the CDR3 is TGTGCCATCGGGCTAGCAGGAAATGAGCAGTTCTTC.

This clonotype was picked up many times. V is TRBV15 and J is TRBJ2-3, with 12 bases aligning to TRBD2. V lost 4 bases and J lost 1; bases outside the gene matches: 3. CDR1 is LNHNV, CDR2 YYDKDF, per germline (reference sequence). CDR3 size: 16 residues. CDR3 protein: CATSKTSGGGTDTQYF. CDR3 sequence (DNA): TGTGCCACCAGCAAGACTAGCGGGGGCGGCACAGATACGCAGTATTTT. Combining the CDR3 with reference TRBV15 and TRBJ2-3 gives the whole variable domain DAMVIQNPRYQVTQFGKPVTLSCSQTLNHNVMYWYQQKSSQAPKLLFHYYDKDFNNEADTPDNFQSRRPNTSFCFLDIRSPGLGDTAMYLCATSKTSGGGTDTQYFGPGTRLTVL.

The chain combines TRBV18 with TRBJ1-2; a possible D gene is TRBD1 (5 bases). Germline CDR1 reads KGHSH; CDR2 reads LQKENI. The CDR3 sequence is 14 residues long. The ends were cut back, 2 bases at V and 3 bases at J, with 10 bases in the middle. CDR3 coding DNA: TGTGCCAGCTCACCAGGGGCGGTCGACTATGGCTACACCTTC. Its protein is CASSPGAVDYGYTF. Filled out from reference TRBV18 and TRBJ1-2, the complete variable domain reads NAGVMQNPRHLVRRRGQEARLRCSPMKGHSHVYWYRQLPEEGLKFMVYLQKENIIDESGMPKERFSAEFPKEGPSILRIQQVVRGDSAAYFCASSPGAVDYGYTFGSGTRLTVV.

This chain's CDR3 is CASSGPPTGDYGYTF. In DNA form, the CDR3 reads TGTGCCAGCTCAGGTCCCCCGACTGGGGACTATGGCTACACCTTC. The rearrangement uses TRBV2 and TRBJ1-2, with no clear D. The CDR3 is made up of 15 amino acids. Deletions cut 8 bases from V and 3 bases from J, with 19 bases between. Germline CDR1 SNHLY, CDR2 FYNNEI.

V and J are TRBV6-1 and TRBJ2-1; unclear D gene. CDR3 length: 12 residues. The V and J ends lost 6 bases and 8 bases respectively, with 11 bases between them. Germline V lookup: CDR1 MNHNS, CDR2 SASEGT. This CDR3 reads CASSERGHEQFF. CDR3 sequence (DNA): TGTGCCAGCAGCGAAAGAGGCCATGAGCAGTTCTTC.

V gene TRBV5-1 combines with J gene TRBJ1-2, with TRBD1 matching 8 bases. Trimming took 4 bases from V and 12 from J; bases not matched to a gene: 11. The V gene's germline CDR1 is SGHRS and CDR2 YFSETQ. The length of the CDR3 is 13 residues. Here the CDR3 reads CASSPQTGGIDTF. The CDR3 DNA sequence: TGCGCCAGCAGCCCTCAAACAGGGGGAATAGACACCTTC.

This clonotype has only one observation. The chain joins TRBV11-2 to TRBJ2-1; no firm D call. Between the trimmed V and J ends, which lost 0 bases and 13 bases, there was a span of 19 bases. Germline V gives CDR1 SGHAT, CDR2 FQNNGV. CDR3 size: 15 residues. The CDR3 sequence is CASSLDPGFEETQFF. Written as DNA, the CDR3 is TGTGCCAGCAGCTTAGATCCGGGTTTTGAGGAGACCCAGTTCTTC.

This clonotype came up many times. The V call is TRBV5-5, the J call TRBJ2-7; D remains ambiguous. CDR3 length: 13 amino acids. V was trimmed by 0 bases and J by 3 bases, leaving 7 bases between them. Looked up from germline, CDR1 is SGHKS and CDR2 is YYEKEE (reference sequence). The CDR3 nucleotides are TGTGCCAGCAGCTTGGTAGACCGCTACGAGCAGTACTTC. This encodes CASSLVDRYEQYF. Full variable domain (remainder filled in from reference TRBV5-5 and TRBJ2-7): DAGVTQSPTHLIKTRGQQVTLRCSPISGHKSVSWYQQVLGQGPQFIFQYYEKEERGRGNFPDRFSARQFPNYSSELNVNALLLGDSALYLCASSLVDRYEQYFGPGTRLTVT.

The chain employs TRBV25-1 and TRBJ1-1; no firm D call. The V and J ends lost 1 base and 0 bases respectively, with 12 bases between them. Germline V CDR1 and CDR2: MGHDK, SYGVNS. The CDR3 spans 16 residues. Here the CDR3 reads CASSEWAVGMNTEAFF. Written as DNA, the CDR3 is TGTGCCAGCAGTGAATGGGCGGTAGGGATGAACACTGAAGCTTTCTTT.

DNA for the CDR3: TGTGCCAGCAGCTCGGACATTGTGTGGGAGACCCAGTACTTC. This translates into CASSSDIVWETQYF. The chain recombines TRBV7-2 with TRBJ2-5, with a possible D match to TRBD1 (5 bases). Germline V gene lookup returns CDR1 SGHTA and CDR2 FQGNSA. The CDR3 has 14 residues. The V end lost 4 bases, the J end lost 5 bases, and 14 bases lay between the germline ends.

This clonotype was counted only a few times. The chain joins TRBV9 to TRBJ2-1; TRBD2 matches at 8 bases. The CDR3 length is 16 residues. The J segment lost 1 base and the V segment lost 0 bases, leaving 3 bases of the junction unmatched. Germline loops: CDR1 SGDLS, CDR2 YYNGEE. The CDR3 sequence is CASSVAGGLSYNEQFF. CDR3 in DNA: TGTGCCAGCAGCGTAGCGGGGGGGCTTTCCTACAATGAGCAGTTCTTC.

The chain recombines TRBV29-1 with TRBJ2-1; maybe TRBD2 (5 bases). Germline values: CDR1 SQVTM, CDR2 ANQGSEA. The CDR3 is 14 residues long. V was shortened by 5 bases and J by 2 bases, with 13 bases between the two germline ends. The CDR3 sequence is CSVLPSGTYNEQFF. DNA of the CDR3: TGCAGCGTTCTACCTTCCGGGACCTACAATGAGCAGTTCTTC.

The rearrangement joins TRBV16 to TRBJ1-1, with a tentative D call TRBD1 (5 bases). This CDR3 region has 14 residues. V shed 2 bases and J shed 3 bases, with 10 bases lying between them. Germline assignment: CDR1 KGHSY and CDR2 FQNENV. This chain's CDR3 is CASSQRAGDTEAFF. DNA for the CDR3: TGTGCCAGCAGCCAACGGGCGGGGGACACTGAAGCTTTCTTT.

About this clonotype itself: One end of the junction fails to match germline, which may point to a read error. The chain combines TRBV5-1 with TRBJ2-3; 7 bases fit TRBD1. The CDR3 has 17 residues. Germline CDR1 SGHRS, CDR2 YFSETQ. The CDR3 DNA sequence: TGCGCCAACAGCTTCGGAAAAATCGACAGGGCCACAGATACGCAGTATTTT. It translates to CANSFGKIDRATDTQYF. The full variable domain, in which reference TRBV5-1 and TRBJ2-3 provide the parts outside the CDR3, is KAGVTQTPRYLIKTRGQQVTLSCSPISGHRSVSWYQQTPGQGLQFLFEYFSETQRNKGNFPGRFSGRQFSNSRSEMNVSTLELGDSALYLCANSFGKIDRATDTQYFGPGTRLTVL.

CDR3 nucleotide sequence: TGTGCCAGCCTCATCGAGCGGGGGGTATCAGACAATGAGCAGTTCTTC. Encoded protein: CASLIERGVSDNEQFF. This chain uses TRBV2 with TRBJ2-1, with TRBD2 identical over 9 bases. This CDR3 spans 16 amino acids. The V and J ends lost 8 bases and 5 bases, in that order; junction bases with no gene match: 13. Germline V gene sequence: CDR1 SNHLY, CDR2 FYNNEI.

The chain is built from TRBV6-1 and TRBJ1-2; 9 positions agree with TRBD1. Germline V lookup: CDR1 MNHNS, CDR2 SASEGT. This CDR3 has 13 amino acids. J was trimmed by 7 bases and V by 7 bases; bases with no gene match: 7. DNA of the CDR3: TGTGCCAGCATCCTGGGACAGGGTCTTGGCTACACCTTC. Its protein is CASILGQGLGYTF.

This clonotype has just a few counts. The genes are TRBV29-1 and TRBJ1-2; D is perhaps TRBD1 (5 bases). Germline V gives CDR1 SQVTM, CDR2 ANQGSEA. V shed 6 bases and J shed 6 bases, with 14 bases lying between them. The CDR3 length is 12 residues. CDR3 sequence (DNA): TGCAGCGTCTCAGGACAAGGGAATGGCTACACCTTC. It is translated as CSVSGQGNGYTF.

The CDR3 DNA reads TGTGCCAGCAGCTTGGAACCGAAACCTGAAGCTTTCTTT. Its protein product is CASSLEPKPEAFF. The chain has TRBV5-5 and TRBJ1-1; D not certain. CDR3 length equals 13 residues. Germline-derived CDR1 and CDR2 are SGHKS and YYEKEE (reference sequence). Deletions cut 0 bases from V and 6 bases from J, with 9 bases between.

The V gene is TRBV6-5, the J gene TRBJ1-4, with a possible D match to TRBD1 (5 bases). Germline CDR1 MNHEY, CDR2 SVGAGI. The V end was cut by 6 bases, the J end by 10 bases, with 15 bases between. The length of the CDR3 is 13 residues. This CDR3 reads CASSPGGIGKLFF. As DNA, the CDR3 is TGTGCCAGCAGCCCCGGGGGGATTGGAAAACTGTTTTTT.

CDR3 DNA sequence: TGCGCCAGCAGCTGGACTAGCGGGGGTGATGAGCAGTTCTTC. It encodes CASSWTSGGDEQFF. This chain uses TRBV5-1 with TRBJ2-1; 13 bases are a match to TRBD2. The CDR3 is 14 amino acids. Germline V lookup: CDR1 SGHRS, CDR2 YFSETQ. V was clipped by 3 bases and J by 8 bases; unmatched bases: 2.

The CDR3 here is CASSGSGTVADTQYF. In DNA, the CDR3 is TGTGCCAGCAGTGGCTCGGGGACAGTGGCAGATACGCAGTATTTT. The gene calls are TRBV6-4 and TRBJ2-3; 7 positions agree with TRBD1. The germline gives CDR1 MRHNA, CDR2 SNTAGT. V lost 4 bases to trimming and J lost 4 bases; unmatched junction nucleotides: 8. The length of the CDR3 is 15 residues.

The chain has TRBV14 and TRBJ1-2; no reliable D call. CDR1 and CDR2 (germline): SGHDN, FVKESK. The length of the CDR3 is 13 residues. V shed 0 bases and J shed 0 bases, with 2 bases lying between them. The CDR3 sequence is CASSQDPNYGYTF. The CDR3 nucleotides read TGTGCCAGCAGCCAAGACCCTAACTATGGCTACACCTTC.

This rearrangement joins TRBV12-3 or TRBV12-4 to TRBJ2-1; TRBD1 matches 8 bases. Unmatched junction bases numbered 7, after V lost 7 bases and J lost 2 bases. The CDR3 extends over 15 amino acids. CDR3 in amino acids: CASTWGTGTYNEQFF. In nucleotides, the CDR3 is TGTGCCAGCACCTGGGGGACAGGAACCTACAATGAGCAGTTCTTC.

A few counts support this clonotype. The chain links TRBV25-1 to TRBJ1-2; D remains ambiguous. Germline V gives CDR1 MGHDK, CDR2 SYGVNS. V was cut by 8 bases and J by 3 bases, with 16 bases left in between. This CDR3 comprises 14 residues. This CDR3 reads CASVGPGPYYGYTF. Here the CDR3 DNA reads TGTGCCAGCGTGGGCCCGGGCCCCTACTATGGCTACACCTTC.

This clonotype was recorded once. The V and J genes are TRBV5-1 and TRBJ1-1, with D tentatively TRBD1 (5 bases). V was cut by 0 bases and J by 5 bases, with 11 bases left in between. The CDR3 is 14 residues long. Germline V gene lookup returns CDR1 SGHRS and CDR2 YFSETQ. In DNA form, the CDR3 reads TGCGCCAGCAGCTTGGTCCTGGGGCTTACTGAAGCTTTCTTT. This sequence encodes CASSLVLGLTEAFF.

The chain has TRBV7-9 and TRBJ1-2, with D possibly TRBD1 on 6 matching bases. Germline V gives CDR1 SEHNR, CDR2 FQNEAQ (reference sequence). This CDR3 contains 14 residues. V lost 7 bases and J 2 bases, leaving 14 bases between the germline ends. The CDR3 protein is CASTRGGANYGYTF. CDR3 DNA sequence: TGTGCCAGCACCCGAGGGGGGGCGAACTATGGCTACACCTTC.

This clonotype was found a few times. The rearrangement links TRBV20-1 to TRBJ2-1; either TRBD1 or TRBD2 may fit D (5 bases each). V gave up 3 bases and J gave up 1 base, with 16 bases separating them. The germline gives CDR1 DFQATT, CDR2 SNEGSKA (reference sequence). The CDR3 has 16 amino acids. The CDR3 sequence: CSARVRGPQSYNEQFF. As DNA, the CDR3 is TGCAGTGCTAGGGTTAGGGGACCCCAGTCCTACAATGAGCAGTTCTTC.